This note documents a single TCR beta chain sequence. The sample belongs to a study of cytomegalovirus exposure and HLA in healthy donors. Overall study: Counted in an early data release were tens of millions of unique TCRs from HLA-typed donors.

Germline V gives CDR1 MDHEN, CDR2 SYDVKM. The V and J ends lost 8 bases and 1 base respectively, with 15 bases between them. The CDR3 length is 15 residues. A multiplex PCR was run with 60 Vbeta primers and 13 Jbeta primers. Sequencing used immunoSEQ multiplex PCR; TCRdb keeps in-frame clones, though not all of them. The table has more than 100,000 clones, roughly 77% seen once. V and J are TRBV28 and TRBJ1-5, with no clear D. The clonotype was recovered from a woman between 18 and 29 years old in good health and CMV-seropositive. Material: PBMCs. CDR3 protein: CASSPPYSSNQPQHF. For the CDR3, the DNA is TGTGCCAGCTCCCCCCCCTACAGCAGCAATCAGCCCCAGCATTTT. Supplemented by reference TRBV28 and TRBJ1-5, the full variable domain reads DVKVTQSSRYLVKRTGEKVFLECVQDMDHENMFWYRQDPGLGLRLIYFSYDVKMKEKGDIPEGYSVSREKKERFSLILESASTNQTSMYLCASSPPYSSNQPQHFGDGTRLSIL.